This TCR beta chain was recorded in a study of beta chain features in type 1 diabetes. Study-level findings and limits: Type 1 diabetes patients showed a moderate but significant shortening of TCRB CDR3s in all four CD4+ subsets.

Of note for this clone: Its antigen is undetermined.

V lost 10 bases to trimming and J lost 5 bases; unmatched junction nucleotides: 6. The CDR3 loop spans 13 amino acids. Germline assignment: CDR1 KGHSH and CDR2 LQKENI. Isolated RNA was reverse transcribed in full, so expressed TCRB transcripts were sequenced. The protocol was immunoSEQ multiplex PCR, while the TCRdb copy is restricted to in-frame clones and leaves out a portion. The sample contains 250,000 to 350,000 clones, approximately 14% of which appear only once. The TCR sequence derives from a man younger than 45 with type 1 diabetes. Specimen: naive CD4+ T cells from blood. The chain has TRBV18 and TRBJ2-1, with 9 nucleotides matching TRBD2. CDR3 bases: TGTGCCACCGGGACTAGCAGTGACAATGAGCAGTTCTTC. Its protein product is CATGTSSDNEQFF.